The rows below give T cell receptor beta chains drawn from one sample of a study of T-cell reconstitution after alpha-beta-depleted transplantation in children. One entry per CDR3 protein, called by TCRdb with MiXCR from the PCR reads. The sample holds roughly 240,000 distinct CDR3 sequences, 7.5% to 9.5% seen once. Sample: PBMCs, mostly from graft donor cells, taken 180 days after TCRalphabeta/CD19-depleted stem cell transplant. The receptor source for this set is a male patient under 18 who had a stem cell transplant for acute lymphoblastic leukemia, so the T cells may come from the graft donor. Each CDR3 is given with its conserved first and last residue. Fields, in order: CDR3 protein, CDR3 DNA, D gene, clone size, V gene, J gene. A D gene is named only where the DNA matches it firmly. Part of the rows lack a size; the others show once, few, many or a class for expanded clones.

CASSSRPLGTGELFF	TGTGCCAGCAGCTCCCGGCCACTAGGCACCGGGGAGCTGTTTTTT	-	-	TRBV11-2	TRBJ2-2
CATTLAGGVHYEQYF	TGTGCCACCACCTTAGCGGGAGGGGTTCATTACGAGCAGTACTTC	TRBD2	many	TRBV28	TRBJ2-7
CASSNQGHPGLAGAWFYNEQFF	TGTGCCAGCAGCAACCAGGGTCATCCGGGACTAGCGGGAGCATGGTTCTACAATGAGCAGTTCTTC	-	-	TRBV21-1	TRBJ2-1
CASSLKGGPGQPQHF	TGTGCCAGCAGCTTAAAGGGGGGGCCGGGGCAGCCCCAGCATTTT	-	many	TRBV7-3	TRBJ1-5
CASSQKAGLGNQPQHF	TGTGCCAGCAGCCAAAAAGCGGGGTTGGGGAATCAGCCCCAGCATTTT	-	many	TRBV3-1	TRBJ1-5
CASSLITGPLGF	TGTGCCAGCTCCCTGATCACAGGCCCACTAGGGTTC	-	many	TRBV12-3/TRBV12-4	TRBJ2-6
CAISESTGARNTEAFF	TGTGCCATCAGTGAGTCCACAGGGGCGCGGAACACTGAAGCTTTCTTT	TRBD1	many	TRBV10-3	TRBJ1-1
CASSPDRGGGQPQHF	TGTGCCAGCAGCCCGGACAGGGGAGGAGGTCAGCCCCAGCATTTT	TRBD1	many	TRBV7-9	TRBJ1-5
CASSLGLAEQETQYF	TGTGCCAGCAGCTTAGGGCTAGCGGAACAAGAGACCCAGTACTTC	TRBD2	many	TRBV11-2	TRBJ2-5
CASSPPRLAGGNEQFF	TGTGCCAGCTCACCCCCAAGACTAGCGGGAGGCAATGAGCAGTTCTTC	TRBD2	few	TRBV18	TRBJ2-1
CATRQELLTTEAFF	TGTGCCACCCGACAGGAGCTCCTGACCACTGAAGCTTTCTTT	-	many	TRBV6-2/TRBV6-3	TRBJ1-1
CASSLRGDTEAFF	TGTGCCAGCAGCCTCAGAGGGGACACTGAAGCTTTCTTT	-	many	TRBV12-3/TRBV12-4	TRBJ1-1
CASSQTGNTGELFF	TGCGCCAGCAGCCAGACAGGGAACACCGGGGAGCTGTTTTTT	-	many	TRBV4-3	TRBJ2-2
CASSPILLVYNEQFF	TGTGCCAGCAGCCCCATCTTGCTAGTTTACAATGAGCAGTTCTTC	-	many	TRBV14	TRBJ2-1
CASSLLDGSDYGYTF	TGTGCCAGCAGCTTACTCGACGGGTCGGACTATGGCTACACCTTC	-	many	TRBV7-2	TRBJ1-2
CASSHGQSTNEKLFF	TGTGCCAGCAGCCATGGACAGTCAACTAATGAAAAACTGTTTTTT	-	-	TRBV5-4	TRBJ1-4
CATSTGVTDNEQFF	TGTGCCACCAGCACAGGGGTAACGGACAATGAGCAGTTCTTC	-	many	TRBV15	TRBJ2-1
CASSPSLSPEQFF	TGTGCCAGCAGCCCCTCCCTCAGCCCAGAGCAGTTCTTC	-	-	TRBV7-8	TRBJ2-1
CASSTVRDRSYEQYF	TGTGCCAGCAGCACAGTCCGGGACAGGTCCTACGAGCAGTACTTC	TRBD1	many	TRBV11-2	TRBJ2-7
CASSFLGGEAFF	TGTGCCAGCAGTTTTTTAGGAGGGGAAGCTTTCTTT	-	many	TRBV27	TRBJ1-1
CASSSGTGGPNEQFF	TGTGCCAGCAGTTCCGGGACAGGGGGCCCAAATGAGCAGTTCTTC	TRBD1	many	TRBV27	TRBJ2-1
CSARELGGTANEKLFF	TGCAGTGCTAGAGAGCTTGGGGGAACTGCTAATGAAAAACTGTTTTTT	-	many	TRBV20-1	TRBJ1-4
CASSHLGVNEQFF	TGTGCCAGCAGCCATTTAGGGGTCAATGAGCAGTTCTTC	-	many	TRBV3-1	TRBJ2-1
CASSATGAPSYEQYF	TGTGCCAGCAGCGCGACAGGGGCCCCCTCCTACGAGCAGTACTTC	TRBD1	many	TRBV14	TRBJ2-7
CASSYNLRMNTEAFF	TGTGCCAGCAGCTATAATCTCCGGATGAACACTGAAGCTTTCTTT	-	many	TRBV7-6	TRBJ1-1
CSARDRTGWNF	TGCAGTGCTAGAGACCGGACAGGGTGGAACTTT	TRBD1	many	TRBV20-1	TRBJ1-4
CATSDRGLAGPTDTQYF	TGTGCCACCAGTGACCGGGGACTAGCGGGACCCACAGATACGCAGTATTTT	TRBD2	many	TRBV24-1	TRBJ2-3
CASSYSLPTDTQYF	TGTGCCAGCAGTTACTCGTTACCGACAGATACGCAGTATTTT	-	many	TRBV6-2/TRBV6-3	TRBJ2-3
CASSVRTGELFF	TGTGCCAGCAGCGTCAGGACCGGGGAGCTGTTTTTT	-	many	TRBV9	TRBJ2-2
CASSLVGDKGQFF	TGCGCCAGCAGCTTGGTTGGGGATAAGGGGCAGTTCTTC	-	-	TRBV5-1	TRBJ2-1
CASSLGATIHTGELFF	TGTGCCAGCAGCTTGGGGGCGACTATCCACACCGGGGAGCTGTTTTTT	-	many	TRBV7-2	TRBJ2-2
CASSWGTGGRNTEAFF	TGCGCCAGCAGCTGGGGGACAGGGGGAAGGAACACTGAAGCTTTCTTT	TRBD1	many	TRBV5-1	TRBJ1-1
CCARQRSIAGGQETQYF	TGCTGTGCGCGACAGCGGTCGATAGCGGGGGGGCAAGAGACCCAGTACTTC	TRBD2	-	TRBV20-1	TRBJ2-5
CAISSGQGIQPQHF	TGTGCCATCAGCTCGGGACAGGGAATACAGCCCCAGCATTTT	TRBD1	many	TRBV10-3	TRBJ1-5
CASSRLALGWETQYF	TGTGCCAGCAGCCGTCTAGCTCTCGGTTGGGAGACCCAGTACTTC	-	many	TRBV27	TRBJ2-5
CASSLGRDSNQPQHF	TGTGCCAGCAGCTTGGGGCGGGATAGCAATCAGCCCCAGCATTTT	-	many	TRBV7-2	TRBJ1-5
CASSLRTSGRNTGELFF	TGTGCCAGCAGCTTACGGACTAGCGGGAGGAACACCGGGGAGCTGTTTTTT	TRBD2	few	TRBV7-9	TRBJ2-2
CAISESASGTGSRGYTF	TGTGCCATCAGTGAGTCGGCCTCCGGGACAGGGTCGAGAGGCTACACCTTC	TRBD1	-	TRBV10-3	TRBJ1-2
CSARDHGGSADTQYF	TGCAGTGCTAGAGATCACGGCGGGAGCGCAGATACGCAGTATTTT	TRBD2	many	TRBV20-1	TRBJ2-3
CASSQSGTSAGELFF	TGTGCCAGCAGCCAGAGCGGGACCTCGGCCGGGGAGCTGTTTTTT	TRBD2	many	TRBV3-1	TRBJ2-2
CASSLPGLDSGANVLTF	TGTGCCAGCAGTTTACCGGGACTCGACTCTGGGGCCAACGTCCTGACTTTC	-	many	TRBV28	TRBJ2-6
CASSPVQGSYNSPLHF	TGTGCCAGCAGCCCAGTACAGGGGTCCTATAATTCACCCCTCCACTTT	TRBD1	many	TRBV28	TRBJ1-6
CATSIRGLAGETQYF	TGTGCCACCAGCATACGAGGACTAGCGGGAGAGACCCAGTACTTC	TRBD2	many	TRBV15	TRBJ2-5
CASSSTSGITDTQYF	TGTGCCAGCAGCTCGACTAGCGGGATCACAGATACGCAGTATTTT	TRBD2	many	TRBV7-8	TRBJ2-3
CASSLGFGGGEKLFF	TGTGCCAGCAGCTTAGGATTCGGGGGTGGTGAAAAACTGTTTTTT	-	many	TRBV11-2	TRBJ1-4
CSASLPGQSNIQYF	TGCAGTGCTAGCCTACCCGGACAGTCTAACATTCAGTACTTC	-	many	TRBV20-1	TRBJ2-4
CASRRVGTEAFF	TGCGCCAGCAGGAGGGTCGGAACTGAAGCTTTCTTT	-	many	TRBV5-1	TRBJ1-1
CASGPATGAGGYTF	TGTGCTAGTGGTCCCGCGACAGGGGCCGGCGGCTACACCTTC	TRBD1	many	TRBV12-5	TRBJ1-2
CSARKGLAFTGELFF	TGCAGTGCTAGAAAAGGGCTAGCGTTCACCGGGGAGCTGTTTTTT	-	many	TRBV20-1	TRBJ2-2
CASSWGLAPAEQFF	TGTGCCAGCAGTTGGGGACTAGCGCCGGCTGAGCAGTTCTTC	TRBD2	-	TRBV27	TRBJ2-1
CASSEYPVGGEAFF	TGTGCCAGCAGTGAATATCCCGTGGGGGGGGAAGCTTTCTTT	-	many	TRBV25-1	TRBJ1-1
CASSFAGLVNTEAFF	TGTGCCAGCAGTTTCGCAGGGCTCGTGAACACTGAAGCTTTCTTT	-	-	TRBV12-3/TRBV12-4	TRBJ1-1
CSVVGPYEQYF	TGCAGCGTTGTGGGGCCCTACGAGCAGTACTTC	-	many	TRBV29-1	TRBJ2-7
CASARDTLDEQFF	TGTGCCAGTGCTCGGGACACCCTAGATGAGCAGTTCTTC	-	many	TRBV2	TRBJ2-1